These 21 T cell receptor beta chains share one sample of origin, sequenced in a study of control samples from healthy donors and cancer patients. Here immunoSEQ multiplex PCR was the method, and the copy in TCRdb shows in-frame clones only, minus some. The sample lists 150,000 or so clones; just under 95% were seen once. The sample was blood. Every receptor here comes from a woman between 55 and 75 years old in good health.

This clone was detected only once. The CDR3 protein is CASSVGQALGGNTEAFF. The CDR3 DNA sequence: TGTGCCAGCAGCGTTGGACAGGCCCTCGGCGGGAACACTGAAGCTTTCTTT. The gene calls are TRBV5-4 and TRBJ1-1; 7 bases fit TRBD1. Germline CDR1 reads SGHNT; CDR2 reads YYREEE (reference sequence). The CDR3 spans 17 residues. J lost 1 base, V lost 4 bases, and 13 bases had no gene match. The whole variable domain, remainder taken from reference TRBV5-4 and TRBJ1-1, is ETGVTQSPTHLIKTRGQQVTLRCSSQSGHNTVSWYQQALGQGPQFIFQYYREEENGRGNFPPRFSGLQFPNYSSELNVNALELDDSALYLCASSVGQALGGNTEAFFGQGTRLTVV.

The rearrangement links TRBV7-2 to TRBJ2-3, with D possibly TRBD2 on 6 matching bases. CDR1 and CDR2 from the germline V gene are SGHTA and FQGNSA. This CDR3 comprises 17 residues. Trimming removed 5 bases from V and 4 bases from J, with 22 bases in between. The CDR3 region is CASSNGGGFSQADTQYF. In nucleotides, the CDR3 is TGTGCCAGCAGCAACGGGGGAGGATTTAGCCAAGCAGATACGCAGTATTTT.

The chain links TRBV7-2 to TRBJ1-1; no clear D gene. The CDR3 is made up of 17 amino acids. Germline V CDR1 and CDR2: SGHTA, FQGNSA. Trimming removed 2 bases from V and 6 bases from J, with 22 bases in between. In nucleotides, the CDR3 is TGTGCCAGCAGCTTAACCGGATTCGGGCGGGGAGTCGCTGAAGCTTTCTTT. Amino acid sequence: CASSLTGFGRGVAEAFF.

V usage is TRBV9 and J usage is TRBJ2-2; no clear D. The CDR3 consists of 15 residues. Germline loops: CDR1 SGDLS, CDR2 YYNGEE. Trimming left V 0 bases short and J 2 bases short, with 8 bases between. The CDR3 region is CASSVGVGNTGELFF. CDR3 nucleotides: TGTGCCAGCAGCGTAGGGGTTGGAAACACCGGGGAGCTGTTTTTT.

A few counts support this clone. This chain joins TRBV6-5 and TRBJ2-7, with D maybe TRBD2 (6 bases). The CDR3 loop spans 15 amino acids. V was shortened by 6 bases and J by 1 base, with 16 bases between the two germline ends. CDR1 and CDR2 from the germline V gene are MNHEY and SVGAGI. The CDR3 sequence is CASRKGTFESYEQYF. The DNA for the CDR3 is TGTGCCAGCAGGAAAGGGACTTTCGAGTCCTACGAGCAGTACTTC.

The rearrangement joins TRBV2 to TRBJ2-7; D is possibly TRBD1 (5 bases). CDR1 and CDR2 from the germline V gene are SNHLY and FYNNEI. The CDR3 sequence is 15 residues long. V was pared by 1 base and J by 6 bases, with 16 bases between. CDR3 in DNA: TGTGCCAGCAGTGAAGAGGGGAAGCAGAGGAGCGAGCAGTACTTC. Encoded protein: CASSEEGKQRSEQYF.

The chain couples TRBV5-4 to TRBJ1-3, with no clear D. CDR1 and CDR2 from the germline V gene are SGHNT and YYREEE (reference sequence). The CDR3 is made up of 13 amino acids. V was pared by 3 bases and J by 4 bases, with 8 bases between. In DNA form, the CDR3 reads TGTGCCAGCAGCTCAGGTGTGGGAAACACCATATATTTT. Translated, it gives CASSSGVGNTIYF.

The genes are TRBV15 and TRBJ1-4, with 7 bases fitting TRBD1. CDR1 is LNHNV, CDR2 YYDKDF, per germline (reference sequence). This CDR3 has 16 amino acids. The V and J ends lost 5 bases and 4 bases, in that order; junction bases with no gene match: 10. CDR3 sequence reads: CATSGRYRGHNEKLFF. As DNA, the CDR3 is TGTGCCACCAGCGGGAGGTACAGGGGTCATAATGAAAAACTGTTTTTT.

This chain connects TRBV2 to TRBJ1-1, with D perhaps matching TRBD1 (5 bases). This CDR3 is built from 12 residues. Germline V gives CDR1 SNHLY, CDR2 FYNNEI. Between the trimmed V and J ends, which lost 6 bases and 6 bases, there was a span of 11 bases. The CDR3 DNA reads TGTGCCAGCAGGGGGACGGGACCTGAAGCTTTCTTT. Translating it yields CASRGTGPEAFF.

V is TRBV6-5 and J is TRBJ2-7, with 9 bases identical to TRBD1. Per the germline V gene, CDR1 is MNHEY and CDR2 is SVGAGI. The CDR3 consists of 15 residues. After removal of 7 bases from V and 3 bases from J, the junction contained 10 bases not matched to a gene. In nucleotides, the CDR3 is TGTGCCAGCAACGCACCGGGACAGGGCATCTACGAGCAGTACTTC. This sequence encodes CASNAPGQGIYEQYF.

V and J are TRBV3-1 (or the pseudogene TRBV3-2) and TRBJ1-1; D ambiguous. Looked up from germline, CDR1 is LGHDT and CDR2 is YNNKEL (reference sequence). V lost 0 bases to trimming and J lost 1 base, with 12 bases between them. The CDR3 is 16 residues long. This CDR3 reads CASSQDPGRGNTEAFF. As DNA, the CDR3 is TGTGCCAGCAGCCAAGATCCCGGGCGGGGGAACACTGAAGCTTTCTTT.

CDR3 DNA: TGTGCCAGTAGTATAGAGCGGGGGCGCGTCTACAATGAGCAGTTCTTC. Protein: CASSIERGRVYNEQFF. This sequence joins TRBV19 and TRBJ2-1; a weak D match, TRBD2 (7 bases). The V end was cut by 0 bases, the J end by 3 bases, with 12 bases between. Germline CDR1 is LNHDA and CDR2 is SQIVND (reference sequence). The CDR3 has 16 residues.

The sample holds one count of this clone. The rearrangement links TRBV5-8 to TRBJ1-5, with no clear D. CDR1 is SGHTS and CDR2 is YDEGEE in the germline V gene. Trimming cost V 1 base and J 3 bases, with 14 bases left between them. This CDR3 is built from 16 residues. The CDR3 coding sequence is TGTGCCAGCAGCTTGCTCGGGCAGGCCTACAATCAGCCCCAGCATTTT. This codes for CASSLLGQAYNQPQHF.

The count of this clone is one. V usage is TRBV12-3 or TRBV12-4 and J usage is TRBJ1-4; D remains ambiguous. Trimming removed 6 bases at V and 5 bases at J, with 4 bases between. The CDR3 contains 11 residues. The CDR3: CASSTNEKLFF. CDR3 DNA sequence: TGTGCCAGCAGCACCAATGAAAAACTGTTTTTT.

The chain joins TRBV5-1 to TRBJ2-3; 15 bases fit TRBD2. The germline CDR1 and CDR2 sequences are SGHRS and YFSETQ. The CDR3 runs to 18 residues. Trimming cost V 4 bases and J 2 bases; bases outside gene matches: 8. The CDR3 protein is CASSPGTSGGHHTDTQYF. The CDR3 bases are TGCGCCAGCAGCCCCGGGACTAGCGGGGGGCATCACACAGATACGCAGTATTTT.

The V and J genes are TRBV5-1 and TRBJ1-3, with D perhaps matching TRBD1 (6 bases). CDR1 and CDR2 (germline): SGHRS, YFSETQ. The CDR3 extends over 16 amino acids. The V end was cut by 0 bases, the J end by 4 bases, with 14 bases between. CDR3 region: CASSLAGTRGGNTIYF. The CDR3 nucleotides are TGCGCCAGCAGCTTGGCCGGGACCAGGGGAGGAAACACCATATATTTT.

The CDR3 DNA reads TGTGCCAGCAGTTACGTGGCAGGGGTGGGCACTGAAGCTTTCTTT. Its protein is CASSYVAGVGTEAFF. This chain joins TRBV6-5 and TRBJ1-1, with D maybe TRBD1 (6 bases). Germline V gene data show CDR1 as MNHEY and CDR2 as SVGAGI. There are 15 residues in the CDR3. V lost 2 bases and J 4 bases, leaving 14 bases between the germline ends.

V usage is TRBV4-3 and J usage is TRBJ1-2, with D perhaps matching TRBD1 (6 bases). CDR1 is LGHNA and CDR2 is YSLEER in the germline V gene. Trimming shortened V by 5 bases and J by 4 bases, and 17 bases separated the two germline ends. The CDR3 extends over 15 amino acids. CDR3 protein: CASSSATGPVYGYTF. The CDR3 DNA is TGCGCCAGCAGCTCCGCGACAGGACCCGTCTATGGCTACACCTTC.

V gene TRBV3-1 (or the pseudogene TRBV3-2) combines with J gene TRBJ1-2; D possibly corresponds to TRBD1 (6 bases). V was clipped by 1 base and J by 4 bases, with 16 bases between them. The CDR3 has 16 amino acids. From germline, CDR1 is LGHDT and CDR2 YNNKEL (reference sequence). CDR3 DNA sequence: TGTGCCAGCAGCCAAGGGAGTTGGGCAGGGGCCTATGGCTACACCTTC. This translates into CASSQGSWAGAYGYTF.

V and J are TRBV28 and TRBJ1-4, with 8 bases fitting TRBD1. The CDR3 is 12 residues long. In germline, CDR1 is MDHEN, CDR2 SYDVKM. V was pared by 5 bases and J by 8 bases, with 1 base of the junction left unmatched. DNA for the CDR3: TGTGCCAGCAGTCGGACAGGGGAAAAACTGTTTTTT. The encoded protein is CASSRTGEKLFF.

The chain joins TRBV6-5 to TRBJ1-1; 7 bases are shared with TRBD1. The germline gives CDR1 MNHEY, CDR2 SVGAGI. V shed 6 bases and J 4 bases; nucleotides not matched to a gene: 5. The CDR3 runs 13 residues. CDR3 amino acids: CASSRGGSTEAFF. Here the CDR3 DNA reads TGTGCCAGCAGCCGAGGGGGCAGCACTGAAGCTTTCTTT.